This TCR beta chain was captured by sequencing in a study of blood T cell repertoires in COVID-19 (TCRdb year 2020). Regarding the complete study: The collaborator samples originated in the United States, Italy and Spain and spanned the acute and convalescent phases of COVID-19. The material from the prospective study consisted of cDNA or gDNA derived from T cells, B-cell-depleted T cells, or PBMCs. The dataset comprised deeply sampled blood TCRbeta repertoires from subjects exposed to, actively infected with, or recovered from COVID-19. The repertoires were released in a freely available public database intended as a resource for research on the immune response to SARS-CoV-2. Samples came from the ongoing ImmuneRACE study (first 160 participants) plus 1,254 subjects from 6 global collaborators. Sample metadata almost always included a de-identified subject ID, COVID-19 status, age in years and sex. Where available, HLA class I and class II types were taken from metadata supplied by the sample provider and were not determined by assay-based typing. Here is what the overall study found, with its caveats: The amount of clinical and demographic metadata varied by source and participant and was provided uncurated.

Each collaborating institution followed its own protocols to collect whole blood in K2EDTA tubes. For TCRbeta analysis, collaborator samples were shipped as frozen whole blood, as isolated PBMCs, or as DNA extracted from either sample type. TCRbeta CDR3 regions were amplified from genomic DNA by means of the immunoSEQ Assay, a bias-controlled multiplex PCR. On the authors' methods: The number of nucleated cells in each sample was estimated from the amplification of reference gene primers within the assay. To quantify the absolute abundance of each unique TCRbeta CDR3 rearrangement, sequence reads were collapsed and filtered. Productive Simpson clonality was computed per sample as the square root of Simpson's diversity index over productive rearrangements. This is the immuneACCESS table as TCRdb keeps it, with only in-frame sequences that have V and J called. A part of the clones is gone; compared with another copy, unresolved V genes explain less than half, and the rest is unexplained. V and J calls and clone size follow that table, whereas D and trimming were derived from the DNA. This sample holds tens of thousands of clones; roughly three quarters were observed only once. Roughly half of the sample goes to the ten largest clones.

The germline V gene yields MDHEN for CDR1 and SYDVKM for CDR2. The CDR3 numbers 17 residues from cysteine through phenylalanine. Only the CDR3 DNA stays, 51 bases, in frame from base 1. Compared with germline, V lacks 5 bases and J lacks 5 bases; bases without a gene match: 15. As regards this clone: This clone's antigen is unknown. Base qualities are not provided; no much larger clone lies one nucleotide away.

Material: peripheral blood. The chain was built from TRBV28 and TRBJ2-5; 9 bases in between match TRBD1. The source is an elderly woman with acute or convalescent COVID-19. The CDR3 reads CASSPAPGQGGGETQYF. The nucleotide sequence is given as TGTGCCAGCAGTCCGGCTCCGGGACAGGGAGGGGGGGAGACCCAGTACTTC.